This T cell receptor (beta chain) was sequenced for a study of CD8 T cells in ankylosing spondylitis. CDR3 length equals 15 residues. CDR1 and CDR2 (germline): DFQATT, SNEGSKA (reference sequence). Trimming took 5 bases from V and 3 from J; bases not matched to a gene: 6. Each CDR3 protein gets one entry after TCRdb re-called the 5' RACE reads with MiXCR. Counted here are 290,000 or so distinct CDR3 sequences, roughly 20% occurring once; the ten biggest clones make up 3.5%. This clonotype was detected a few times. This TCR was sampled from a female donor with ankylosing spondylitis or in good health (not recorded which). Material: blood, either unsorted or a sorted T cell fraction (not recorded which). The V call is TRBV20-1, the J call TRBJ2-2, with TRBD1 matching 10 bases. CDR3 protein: CSAVTGGWDTGELFF. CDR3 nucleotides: TGCAGTGCTGTGACAGGGGGCTGGGACACCGGGGAGCTGTTTTTT.